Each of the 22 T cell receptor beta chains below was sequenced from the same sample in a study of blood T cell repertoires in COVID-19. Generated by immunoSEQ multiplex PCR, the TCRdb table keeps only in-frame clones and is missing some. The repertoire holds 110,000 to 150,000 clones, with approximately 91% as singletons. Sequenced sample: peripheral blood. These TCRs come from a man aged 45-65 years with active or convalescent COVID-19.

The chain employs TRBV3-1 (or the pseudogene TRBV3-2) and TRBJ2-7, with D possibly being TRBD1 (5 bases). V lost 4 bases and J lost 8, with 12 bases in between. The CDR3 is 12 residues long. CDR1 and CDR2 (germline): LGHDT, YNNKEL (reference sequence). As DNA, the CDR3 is TGTGCCAGCAGCCGTACCGACAGCAAGCAGTACTTC. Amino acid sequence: CASSRTDSKQYF.

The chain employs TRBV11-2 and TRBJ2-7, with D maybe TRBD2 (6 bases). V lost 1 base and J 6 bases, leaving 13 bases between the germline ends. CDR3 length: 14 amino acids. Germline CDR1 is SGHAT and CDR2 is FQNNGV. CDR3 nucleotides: TGTGCCAGCAGCTTAGCCTCGGCGGGGTTCGAGCAGTACTTC. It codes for CASSLASAGFEQYF. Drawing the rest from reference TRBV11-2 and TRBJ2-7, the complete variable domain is EAGVAQSPRYKIIEKRQSVAFWCNPISGHATLYWYQQILGQGPKLLIQFQNNGVVDDSQLPKDRFSAERLKGVDSTLKIQPAKLEDSAVYLCASSLASAGFEQYFGPGTRLTVT.

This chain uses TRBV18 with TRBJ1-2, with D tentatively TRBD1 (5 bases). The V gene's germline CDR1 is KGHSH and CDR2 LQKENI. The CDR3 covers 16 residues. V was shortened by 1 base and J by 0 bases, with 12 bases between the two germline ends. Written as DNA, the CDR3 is TGTGCCAGCTCACCACTCGAACAGGTCACTAACTATGGCTACACCTTC. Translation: CASSPLEQVTNYGYTF.

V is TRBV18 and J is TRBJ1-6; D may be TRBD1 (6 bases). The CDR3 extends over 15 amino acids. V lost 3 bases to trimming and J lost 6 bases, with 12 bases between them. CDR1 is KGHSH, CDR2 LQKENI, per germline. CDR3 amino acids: CASSPDRSLNSPLHF. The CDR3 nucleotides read TGTGCCAGCTCACCCGACAGGAGTCTTAATTCACCCCTCCACTTT.

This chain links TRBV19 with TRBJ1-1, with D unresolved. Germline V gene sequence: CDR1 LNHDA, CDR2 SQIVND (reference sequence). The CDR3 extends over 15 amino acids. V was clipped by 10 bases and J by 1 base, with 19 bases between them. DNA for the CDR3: TGTGCCATCAGAAGGAGGGCCGACGGGAACACTGAAGCTTTCTTT. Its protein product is CAIRRRADGNTEAFF.

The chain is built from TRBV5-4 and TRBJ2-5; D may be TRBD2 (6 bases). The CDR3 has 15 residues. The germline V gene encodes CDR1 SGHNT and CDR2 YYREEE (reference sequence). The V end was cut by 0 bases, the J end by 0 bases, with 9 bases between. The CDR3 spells CASSLVGGDQETQYF. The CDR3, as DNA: TGTGCCAGCAGCTTGGTGGGCGGGGACCAAGAGACCCAGTACTTC.

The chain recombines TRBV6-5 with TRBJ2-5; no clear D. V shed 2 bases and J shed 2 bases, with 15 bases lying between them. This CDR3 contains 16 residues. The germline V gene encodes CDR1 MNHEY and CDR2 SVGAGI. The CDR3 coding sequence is TGTGCCAGCAGTTACCACCGAGGTGCGCCGCAAGAGACCCAGTACTTC. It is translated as CASSYHRGAPQETQYF.

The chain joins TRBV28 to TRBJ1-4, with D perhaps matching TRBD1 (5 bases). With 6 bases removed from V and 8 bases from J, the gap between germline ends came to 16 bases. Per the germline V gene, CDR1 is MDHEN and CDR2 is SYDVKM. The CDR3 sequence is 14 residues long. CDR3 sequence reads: CASRQEGSREKLFF. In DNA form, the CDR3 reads TGTGCCAGCAGACAGGAGGGGTCAAGGGAAAAACTGTTTTTT. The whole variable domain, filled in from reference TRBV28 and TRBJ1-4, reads DVKVTQSSRYLVKRTGEKVFLECVQDMDHENMFWYRQDPGLGLRLIYFSYDVKMKEKGDIPEGYSVSREKKERFSLILESASTNQTSMYLCASRQEGSREKLFFGSGTQLSVL.

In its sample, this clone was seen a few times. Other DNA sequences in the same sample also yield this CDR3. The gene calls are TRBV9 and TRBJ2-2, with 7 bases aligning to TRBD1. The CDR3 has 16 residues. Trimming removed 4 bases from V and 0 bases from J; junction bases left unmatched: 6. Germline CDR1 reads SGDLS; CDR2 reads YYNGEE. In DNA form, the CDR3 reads TGTGCCAGCAGCCTCCGACAGGGCCCGAACACCGGGGAGCTGTTTTTT. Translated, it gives CASSLRQGPNTGELFF.

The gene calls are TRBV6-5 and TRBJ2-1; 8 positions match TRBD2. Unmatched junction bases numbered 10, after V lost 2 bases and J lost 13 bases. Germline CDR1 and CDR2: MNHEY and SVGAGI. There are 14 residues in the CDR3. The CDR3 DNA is TGTGCCAGCAGTTACCCCGGTGTAGCGGGATCTCAGTTCTTC. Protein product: CASSYPGVAGSQFF.

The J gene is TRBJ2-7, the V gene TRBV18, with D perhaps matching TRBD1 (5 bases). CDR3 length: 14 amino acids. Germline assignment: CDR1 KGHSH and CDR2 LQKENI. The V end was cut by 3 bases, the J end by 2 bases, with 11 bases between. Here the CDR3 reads CASSPLGEPYEQYF. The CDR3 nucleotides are TGTGCCAGCTCACCGCTAGGGGAACCCTACGAGCAGTACTTC.

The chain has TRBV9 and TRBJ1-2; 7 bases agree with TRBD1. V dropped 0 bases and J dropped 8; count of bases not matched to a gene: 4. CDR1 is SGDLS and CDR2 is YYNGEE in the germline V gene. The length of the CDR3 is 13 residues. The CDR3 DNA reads TGTGCCAGCAGCGTAGGGCAGGGGGGCGGCTACACCTTC. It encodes CASSVGQGGGYTF. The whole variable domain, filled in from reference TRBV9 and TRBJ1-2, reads DSGVTQTPKHLITATGQRVTLRCSPRSGDLSVYWYQQSLDQGLQFLIQYYNGEERAKGNILERFSAQQFPDLHSELNLSSLELGDSALYFCASSVGQGGGYTFGSGTRLTVV.

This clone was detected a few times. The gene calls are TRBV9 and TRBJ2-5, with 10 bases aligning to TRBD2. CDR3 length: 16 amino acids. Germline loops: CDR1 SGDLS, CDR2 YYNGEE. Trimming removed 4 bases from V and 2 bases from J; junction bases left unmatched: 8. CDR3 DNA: TGTGCCAGCAGCCCATACGGACTAGCGGAACAAGAGACCCAGTACTTC. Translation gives CASSPYGLAEQETQYF.

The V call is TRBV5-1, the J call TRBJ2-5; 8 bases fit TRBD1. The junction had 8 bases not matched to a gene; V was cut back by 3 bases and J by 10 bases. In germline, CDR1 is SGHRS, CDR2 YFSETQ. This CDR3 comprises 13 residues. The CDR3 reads CASSSTGGSSQYF. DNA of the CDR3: TGCGCCAGCAGCTCCACAGGGGGTTCTAGCCAGTACTTC.

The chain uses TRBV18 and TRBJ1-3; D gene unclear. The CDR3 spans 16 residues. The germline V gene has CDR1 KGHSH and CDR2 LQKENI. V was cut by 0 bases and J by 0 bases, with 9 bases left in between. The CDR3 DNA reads TGTGCCAGCTCACCACCGTCAGTCTCCTCTGGAAACACCATATATTTT. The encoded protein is CASSPPSVSSGNTIYF. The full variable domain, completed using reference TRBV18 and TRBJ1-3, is NAGVMQNPRHLVRRRGQEARLRCSPMKGHSHVYWYRQLPEEGLKFMVYLQKENIIDESGMPKERFSAEFPKEGPSILRIQQVVRGDSAAYFCASSPPSVSSGNTIYFGEGSWLTVV.

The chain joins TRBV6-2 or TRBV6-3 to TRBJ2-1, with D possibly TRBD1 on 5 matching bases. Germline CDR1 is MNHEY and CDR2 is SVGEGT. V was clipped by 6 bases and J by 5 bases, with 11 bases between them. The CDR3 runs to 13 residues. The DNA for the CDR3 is TGTGCCAGCAGCCAGGACACCCACAATGAGCAGTTCTTC. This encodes CASSQDTHNEQFF.

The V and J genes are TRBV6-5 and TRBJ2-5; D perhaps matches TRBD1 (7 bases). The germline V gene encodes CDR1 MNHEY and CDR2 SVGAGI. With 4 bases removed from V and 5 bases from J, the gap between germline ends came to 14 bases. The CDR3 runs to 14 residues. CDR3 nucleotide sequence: TGTGCCAGCAGTTTTGGCAGGGGGAGGGAGACCCAGTACTTC. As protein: CASSFGRGRETQYF.

This chain's CDR3 is CASSQERGGARPTQETQYF. The CDR3 coding sequence is TGTGCCAGCAGCCAAGAAAGGGGGGGGGCCCGCCCCACCCAAGAGACCCAGTACTTC. The chain joins TRBV3-1 (or the pseudogene TRBV3-2) to TRBJ2-5; the D gene is possibly TRBD2 (7 bases). Trimming stripped 0 bases from V and 1 base from J, with 21 bases between. The CDR3 covers 19 residues. Germline values: CDR1 LGHDT, CDR2 YNNKEL (reference sequence).

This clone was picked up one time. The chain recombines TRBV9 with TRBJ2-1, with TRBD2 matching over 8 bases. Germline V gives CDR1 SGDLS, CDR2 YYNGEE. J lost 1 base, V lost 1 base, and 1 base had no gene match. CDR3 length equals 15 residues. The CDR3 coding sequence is TGTGCCAGCAGCGTATTAGCGGGGTCCTACAATGAGCAGTTCTTC. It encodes CASSVLAGSYNEQFF. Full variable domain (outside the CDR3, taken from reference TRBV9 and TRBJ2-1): DSGVTQTPKHLITATGQRVTLRCSPRSGDLSVYWYQQSLDQGLQFLIQYYNGEERAKGNILERFSAQQFPDLHSELNLSSLELGDSALYFCASSVLAGSYNEQFFGPGTRLTVL.

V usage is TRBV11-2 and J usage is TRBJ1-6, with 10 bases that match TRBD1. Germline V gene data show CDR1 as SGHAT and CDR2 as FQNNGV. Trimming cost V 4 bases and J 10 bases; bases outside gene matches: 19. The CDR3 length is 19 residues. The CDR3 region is CASSSRPSLLTGGGSPLHF. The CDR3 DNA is TGTGCCAGCAGCTCCCGCCCCTCTCTTTTGACAGGGGGCGGCTCACCCCTCCACTTT.

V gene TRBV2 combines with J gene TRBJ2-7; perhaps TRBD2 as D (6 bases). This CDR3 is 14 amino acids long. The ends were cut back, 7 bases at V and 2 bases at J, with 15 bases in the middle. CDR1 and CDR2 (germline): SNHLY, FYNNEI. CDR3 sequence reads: CASMHRDSTYEQYF. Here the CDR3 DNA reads TGTGCCAGCATGCACCGGGACTCAACCTACGAGCAGTACTTC.

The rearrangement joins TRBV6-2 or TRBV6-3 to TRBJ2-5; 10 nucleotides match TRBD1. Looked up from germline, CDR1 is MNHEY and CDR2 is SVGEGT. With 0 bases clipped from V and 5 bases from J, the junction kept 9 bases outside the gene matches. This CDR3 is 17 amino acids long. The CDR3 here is CASSYSSETGGRETQYF. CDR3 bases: TGTGCCAGCAGTTACTCCTCCGAGACAGGGGGCCGGGAGACCCAGTACTTC.